This T cell receptor (beta chain) is drawn from a study of TIL therapy for anti-PD-1-resistant metastatic lung cancer. Background on the study: Patients then received nivolumab; progressors got lymphodepletion, TIL and IL-2. Tumors carried a median about 1.5 non-synonymous mutations per megabase.

This CDR3 has 17 residues. Trimming at V came to 8 bases and at J to 3 bases, leaving 16 bases not matched to a gene. CDR1 is MNHEY, CDR2 SMNVEV, per germline (reference sequence). Documented time point: pre-treatment sample, taken before nivolumab and TIL therapy. Sequencing used immunoSEQ v3. Libraries were sequenced to 2 million to 2.5 million read pairs (survey) or 5-6 million (deep). The table came from immunoSEQ multiplex PCR; TCRdb's copy has only in-frame clones and leaves some out. The profile shows roughly 23,000 clones, about two thirds of them singletons. This clonotype was obtained from a person aged 25 to 80 with non-small cell lung cancer. The sample was blood, taken at baseline. The chain recombines TRBV27 with TRBJ2-5, with 9 bases aligning to TRBD2. Here the CDR3 DNA reads TGTGCCAGCTGCGGTATTAAGGGGCTAGCGGGAAAAGAGACCCAGTACTTC. The encoded protein is CASCGIKGLAGKETQYF.